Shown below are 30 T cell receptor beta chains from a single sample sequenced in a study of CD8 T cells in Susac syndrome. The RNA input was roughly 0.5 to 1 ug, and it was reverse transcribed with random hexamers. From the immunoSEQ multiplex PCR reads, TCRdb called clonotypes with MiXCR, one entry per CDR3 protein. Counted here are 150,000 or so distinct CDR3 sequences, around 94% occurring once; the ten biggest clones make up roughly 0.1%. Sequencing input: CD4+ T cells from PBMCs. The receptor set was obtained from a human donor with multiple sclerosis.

The CDR3 here is CASSLSPLGEAFF. The DNA for the CDR3 is TGTGCCAGCAGTTTATCTCCGCTGGGTGAAGCTTTCTTT. The V call is TRBV27, the J call TRBJ1-1, with unresolved D. CDR3 length: 13 residues. V lost 0 bases to trimming and J lost 7 bases, with 9 bases between them. Per germline, CDR1 MNHEY and CDR2 SMNVEV (reference sequence).

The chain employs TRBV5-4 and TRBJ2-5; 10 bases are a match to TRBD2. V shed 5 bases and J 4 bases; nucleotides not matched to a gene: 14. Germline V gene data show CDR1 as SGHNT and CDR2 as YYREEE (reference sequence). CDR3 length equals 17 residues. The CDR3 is CASSPSGRASRGETQYF. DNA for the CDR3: TGTGCCAGCAGTCCTAGCGGGAGAGCGAGTCGTGGAGAGACCCAGTACTTC. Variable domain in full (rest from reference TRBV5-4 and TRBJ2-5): ETGVTQSPTHLIKTRGQQVTLRCSSQSGHNTVSWYQQALGQGPQFIFQYYREEENGRGNFPPRFSGLQFPNYSSELNVNALELDDSALYLCASSPSGRASRGETQYFGPGTRLLVL.

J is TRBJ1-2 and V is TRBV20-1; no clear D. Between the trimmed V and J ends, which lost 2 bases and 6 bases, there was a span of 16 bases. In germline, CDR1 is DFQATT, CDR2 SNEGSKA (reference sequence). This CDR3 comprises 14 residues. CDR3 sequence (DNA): TGCAGTGCTAGAAAGGAAGGGCTTAGGCATGGCTACACCTTC. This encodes CSARKEGLRHGYTF.

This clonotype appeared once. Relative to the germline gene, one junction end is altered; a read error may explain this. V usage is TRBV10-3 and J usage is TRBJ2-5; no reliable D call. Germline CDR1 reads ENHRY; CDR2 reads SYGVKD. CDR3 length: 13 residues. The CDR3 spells CAISEAQQVTQYF. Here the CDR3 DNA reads TGTGCCATCAGTGAAGCCCAGCAAGTGACCCAGTACTTC.

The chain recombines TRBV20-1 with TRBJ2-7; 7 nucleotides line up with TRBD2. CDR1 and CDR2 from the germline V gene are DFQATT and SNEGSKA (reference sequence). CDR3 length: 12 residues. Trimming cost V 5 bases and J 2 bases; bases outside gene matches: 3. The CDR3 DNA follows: TGCAGTGCTCCTAGCGGAACCTACGAGCAGTACTTC. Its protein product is CSAPSGTYEQYF.

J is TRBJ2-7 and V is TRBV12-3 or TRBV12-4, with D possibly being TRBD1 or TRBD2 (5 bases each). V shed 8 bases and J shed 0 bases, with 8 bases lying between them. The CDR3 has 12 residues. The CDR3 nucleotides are TGTGCCAGCCGGGGCCTCTCCTACGAGCAGTACTTC. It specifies CASRGLSYEQYF.

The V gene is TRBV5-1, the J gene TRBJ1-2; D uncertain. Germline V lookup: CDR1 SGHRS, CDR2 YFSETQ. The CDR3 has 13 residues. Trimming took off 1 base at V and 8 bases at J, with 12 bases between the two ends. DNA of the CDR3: TGCGCCAGCAGCTTGAGCGGGGAAGGCGGCTACACCTTC. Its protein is CASSLSGEGGYTF.

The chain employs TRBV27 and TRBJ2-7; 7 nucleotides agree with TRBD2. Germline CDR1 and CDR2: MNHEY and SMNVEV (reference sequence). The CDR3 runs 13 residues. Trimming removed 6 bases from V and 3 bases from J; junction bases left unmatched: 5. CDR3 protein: CASRGGSFYEQYF. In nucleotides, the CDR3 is TGTGCCAGCAGGGGCGGGAGCTTCTACGAGCAGTACTTC.

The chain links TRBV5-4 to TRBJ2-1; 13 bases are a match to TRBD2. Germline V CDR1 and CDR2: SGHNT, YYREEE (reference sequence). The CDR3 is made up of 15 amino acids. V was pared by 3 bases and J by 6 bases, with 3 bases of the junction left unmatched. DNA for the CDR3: TGTGCCAGCAGCTCACGACTAGCGGGGGGCAATGAGCAGTTCTTC. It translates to CASSSRLAGGNEQFF.

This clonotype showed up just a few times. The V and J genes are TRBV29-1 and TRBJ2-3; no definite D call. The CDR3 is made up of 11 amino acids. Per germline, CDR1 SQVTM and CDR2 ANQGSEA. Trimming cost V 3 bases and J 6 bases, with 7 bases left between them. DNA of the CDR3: TGCAGCGTTGAGGTTCTCGATACGCAGTATTTT. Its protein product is CSVEVLDTQYF.

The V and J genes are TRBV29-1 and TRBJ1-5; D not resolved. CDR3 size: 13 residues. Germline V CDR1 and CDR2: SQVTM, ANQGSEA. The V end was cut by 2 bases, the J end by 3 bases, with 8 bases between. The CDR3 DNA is TGCAGCGTTGAATACGGAAACAATCAGCCCCAGCATTTT. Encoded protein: CSVEYGNNQPQHF.

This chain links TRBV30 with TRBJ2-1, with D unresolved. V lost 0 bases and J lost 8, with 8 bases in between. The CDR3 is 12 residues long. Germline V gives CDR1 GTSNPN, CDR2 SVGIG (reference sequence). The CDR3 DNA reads TGTGCCTGGAGTGTACTCATCGATGAGCAGTTCTTC. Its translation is CAWSVLIDEQFF.

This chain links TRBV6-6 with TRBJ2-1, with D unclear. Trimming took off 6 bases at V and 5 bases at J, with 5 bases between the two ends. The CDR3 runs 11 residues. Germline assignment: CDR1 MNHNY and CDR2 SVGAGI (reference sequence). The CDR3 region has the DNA TGTGCCAGCAGAGCAGACAATGAGCAGTTCTTC. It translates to CASRADNEQFF.

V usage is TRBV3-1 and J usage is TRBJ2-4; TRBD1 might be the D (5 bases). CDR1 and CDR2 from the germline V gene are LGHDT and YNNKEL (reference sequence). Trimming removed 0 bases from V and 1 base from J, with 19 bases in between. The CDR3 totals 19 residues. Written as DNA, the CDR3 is TGTGCCAGCAGCCAAGATCTGGGGCCAGCTTATGGGGCCAAAAACATTCAGTACTTC. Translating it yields CASSQDLGPAYGAKNIQYF.

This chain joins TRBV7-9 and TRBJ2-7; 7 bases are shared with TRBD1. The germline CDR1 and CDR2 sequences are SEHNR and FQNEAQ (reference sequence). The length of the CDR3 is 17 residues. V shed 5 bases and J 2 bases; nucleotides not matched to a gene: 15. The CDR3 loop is CASSPYTGTVATYEQYF. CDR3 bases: TGTGCCAGCAGCCCGTATACCGGGACAGTCGCCACCTACGAGCAGTACTTC.

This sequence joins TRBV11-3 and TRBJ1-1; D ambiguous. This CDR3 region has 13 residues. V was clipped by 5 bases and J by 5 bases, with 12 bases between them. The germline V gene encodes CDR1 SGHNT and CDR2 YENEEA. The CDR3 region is CASSRGVDTEAFF. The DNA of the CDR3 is TGTGCCAGCAGCCGTGGGGTGGATACTGAAGCTTTCTTT. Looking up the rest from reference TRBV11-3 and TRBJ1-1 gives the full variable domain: EAGVVQSPRYKIIEKKQPVAFWCNPISGHNTLYWYLQNLGQGPELLIRYENEEAVDDSQLPKDRFSAERLKGVDSTLKIQPAELGDSAVYLCASSRGVDTEAFFGQGTRLTVV.

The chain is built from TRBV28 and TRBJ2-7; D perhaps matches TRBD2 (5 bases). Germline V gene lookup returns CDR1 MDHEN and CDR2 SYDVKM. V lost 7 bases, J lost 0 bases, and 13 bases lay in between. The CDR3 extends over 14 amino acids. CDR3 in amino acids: CASKGVSNSYEQYF. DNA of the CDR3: TGTGCCAGCAAGGGAGTGAGCAACTCCTACGAGCAGTACTTC.

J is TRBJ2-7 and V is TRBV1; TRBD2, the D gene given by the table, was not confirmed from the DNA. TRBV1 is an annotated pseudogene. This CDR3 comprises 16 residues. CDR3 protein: CTSSHPTSQRPYEQYF. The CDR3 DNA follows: TGCACCAGCAGCCACCCGACTAGCCAAAGGCCTTACGAGCAGTACTTC.

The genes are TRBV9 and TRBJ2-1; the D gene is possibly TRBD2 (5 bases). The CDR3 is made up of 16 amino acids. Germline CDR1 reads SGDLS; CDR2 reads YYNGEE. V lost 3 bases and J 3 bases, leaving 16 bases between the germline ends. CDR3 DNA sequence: TGTGCCAGCAGCGGGGGTTGGGGAGTTGGCTACAATGAGCAGTTCTTC. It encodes CASSGGWGVGYNEQFF.

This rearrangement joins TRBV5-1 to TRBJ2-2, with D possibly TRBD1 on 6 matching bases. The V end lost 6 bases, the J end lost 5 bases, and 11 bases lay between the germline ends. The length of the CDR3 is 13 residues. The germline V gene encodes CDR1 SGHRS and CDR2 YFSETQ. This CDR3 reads CASKQGDTGELFF. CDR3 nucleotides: TGCGCCAGCAAACAGGGAGATACCGGGGAGCTGTTTTTT.

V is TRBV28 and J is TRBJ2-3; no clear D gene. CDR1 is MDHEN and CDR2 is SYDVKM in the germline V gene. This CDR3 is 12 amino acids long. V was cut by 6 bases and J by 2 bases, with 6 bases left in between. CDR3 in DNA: TGTGCCAGCAGGCTGAACACAGATACGCAGTATTTT. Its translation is CASRLNTDTQYF.

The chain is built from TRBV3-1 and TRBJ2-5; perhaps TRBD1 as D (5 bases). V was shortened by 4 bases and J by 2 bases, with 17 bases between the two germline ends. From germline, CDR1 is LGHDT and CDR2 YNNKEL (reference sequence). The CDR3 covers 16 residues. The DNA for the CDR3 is TGTGCCAGCAGCCTTGTAGAGCAGGGCACTCAAGAGACCCAGTACTTC. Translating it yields CASSLVEQGTQETQYF.

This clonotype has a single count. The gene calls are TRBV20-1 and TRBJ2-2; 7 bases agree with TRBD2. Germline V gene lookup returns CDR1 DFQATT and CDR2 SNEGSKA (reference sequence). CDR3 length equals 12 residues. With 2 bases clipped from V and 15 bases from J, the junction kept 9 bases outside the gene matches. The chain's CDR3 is CSARLRAGAMFF. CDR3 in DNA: TGCAGTGCTAGACTCCGGGCGGGAGCCATGTTTTTT.

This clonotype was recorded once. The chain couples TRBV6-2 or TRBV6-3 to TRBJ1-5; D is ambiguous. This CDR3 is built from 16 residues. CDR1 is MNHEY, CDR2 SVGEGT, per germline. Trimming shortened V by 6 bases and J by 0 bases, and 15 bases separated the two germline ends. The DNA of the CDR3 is TGTGCCAGCAGCCCATACGGAGAAAATAGCAATCAGCCCCAGCATTTT. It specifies CASSPYGENSNQPQHF.

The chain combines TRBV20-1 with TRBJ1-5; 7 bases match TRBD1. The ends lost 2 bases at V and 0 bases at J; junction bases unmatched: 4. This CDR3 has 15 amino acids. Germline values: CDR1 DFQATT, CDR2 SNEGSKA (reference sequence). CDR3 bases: TGCAGTGCTAGAAGGGACAGTAATAGCAATCAGCCCCAGCATTTT. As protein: CSARRDSNSNQPQHF.

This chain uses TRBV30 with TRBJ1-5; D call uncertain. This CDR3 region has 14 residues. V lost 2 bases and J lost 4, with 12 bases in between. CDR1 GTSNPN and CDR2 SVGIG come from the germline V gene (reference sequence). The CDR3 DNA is TGTGCCTGGAGTACTGAGGTGGGGAATCAGCCCCAGCATTTT. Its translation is CAWSTEVGNQPQHF.

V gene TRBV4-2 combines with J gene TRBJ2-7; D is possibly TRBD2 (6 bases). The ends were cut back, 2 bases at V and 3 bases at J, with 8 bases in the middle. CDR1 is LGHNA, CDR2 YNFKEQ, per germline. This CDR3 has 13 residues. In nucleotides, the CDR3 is TGTGCCAGCAGCCAAAATAGCGGCTACGAGCAGTACTTC. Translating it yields CASSQNSGYEQYF.

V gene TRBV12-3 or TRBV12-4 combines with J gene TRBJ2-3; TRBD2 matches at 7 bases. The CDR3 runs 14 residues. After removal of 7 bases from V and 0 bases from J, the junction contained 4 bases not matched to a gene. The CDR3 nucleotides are TGTGCCAGCATCAGTAGCGGGAGCACAGATACGCAGTATTTT. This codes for CASISSGSTDTQYF.

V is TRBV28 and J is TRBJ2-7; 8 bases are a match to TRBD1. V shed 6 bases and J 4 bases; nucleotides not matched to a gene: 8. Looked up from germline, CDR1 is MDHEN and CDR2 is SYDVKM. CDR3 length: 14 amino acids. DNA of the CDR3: TGTGCCAGCAGCGGGGGACAGGACTATTACGAGCAGTACTTC. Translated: CASSGGQDYYEQYF.

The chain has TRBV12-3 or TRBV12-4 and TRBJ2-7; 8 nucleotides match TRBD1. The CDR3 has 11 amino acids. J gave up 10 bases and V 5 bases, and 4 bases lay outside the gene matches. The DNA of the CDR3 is TGTGCCAGCAGTCGGGGACAGGCCCAGTACTTC. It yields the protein CASSRGQAQYF.